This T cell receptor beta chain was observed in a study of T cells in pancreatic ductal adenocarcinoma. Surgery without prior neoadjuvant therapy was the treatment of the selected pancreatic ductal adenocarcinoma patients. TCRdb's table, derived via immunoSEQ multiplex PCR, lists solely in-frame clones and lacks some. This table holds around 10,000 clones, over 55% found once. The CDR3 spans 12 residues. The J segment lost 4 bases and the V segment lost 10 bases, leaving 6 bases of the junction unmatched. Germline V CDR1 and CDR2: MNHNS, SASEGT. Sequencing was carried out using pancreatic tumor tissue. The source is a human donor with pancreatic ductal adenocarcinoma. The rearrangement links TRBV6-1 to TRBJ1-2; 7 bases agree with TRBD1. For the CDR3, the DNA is TGTGCCACCACAGGGGACCTCTATGGCTACACCTTC. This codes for CATTGDLYGYTF.